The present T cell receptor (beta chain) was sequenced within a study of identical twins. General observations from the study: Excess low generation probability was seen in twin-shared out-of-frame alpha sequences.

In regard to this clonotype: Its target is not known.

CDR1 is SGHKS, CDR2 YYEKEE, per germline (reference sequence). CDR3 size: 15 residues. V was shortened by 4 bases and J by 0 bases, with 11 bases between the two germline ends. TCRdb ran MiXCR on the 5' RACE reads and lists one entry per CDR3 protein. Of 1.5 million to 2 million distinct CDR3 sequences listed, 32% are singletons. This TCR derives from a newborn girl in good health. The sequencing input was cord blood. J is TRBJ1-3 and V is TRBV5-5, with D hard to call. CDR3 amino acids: CASSTRPYSGNTIYF. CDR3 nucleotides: TGTGCCAGCAGCACCCGACCGTACTCTGGAAACACCATATATTTT. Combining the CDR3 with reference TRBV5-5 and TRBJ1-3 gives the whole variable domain DAGVTQSPTHLIKTRGQQVTLRCSPISGHKSVSWYQQVLGQGPQFIFQYYEKEERGRGNFPDRFSARQFPNYSSELNVNALLLGDSALYLCASSTRPYSGNTIYFGEGSWLTVV.